The 23 T cell receptor beta chains in this list originate from one sample, sequenced in a study of blood T cell repertoires in COVID-19. The protocol was immunoSEQ multiplex PCR, while the TCRdb copy is restricted to in-frame clones and leaves out a portion. The profile shows approximately 270,000 clones, around 89% of them singletons. What was sequenced was peripheral blood. These TCRs come from a woman aged 25 to 39 with COVID-19, enrolled during active disease.

V usage is TRBV7-2 and J usage is TRBJ2-1; 11 nucleotides agree with TRBD2. This CDR3 has 15 residues. Per germline, CDR1 SGHTA and CDR2 FQGNSA. Trimming at V came to 3 bases and at J to 8 bases, leaving 6 bases not matched to a gene. The CDR3 DNA is TGTGCCAGCAGCTTCACTAGCGGGGGCCGACATGAGCAGTTCTTC. Amino acid sequence: CASSFTSGGRHEQFF.

The chain has TRBV7-2 and TRBJ2-7; TRBD2 is a possible D gene (7 bases). CDR1 is SGHTA and CDR2 is FQGNSA in the germline V gene. The CDR3 length is 14 residues. Trimming took off 0 bases at V and 5 bases at J, with 11 bases between the two ends. The CDR3 DNA sequence: TGTGCCAGCAGCTTAGCGGGGGGGCCCGACGAGCAGTACTTC. Translating gives CASSLAGGPDEQYF.

The chain recombines TRBV5-1 with TRBJ2-5, with TRBD2 matching 12 bases. The CDR3 is 17 residues long. The V gene's germline CDR1 is SGHRS and CDR2 YFSETQ. Trimming at V came to 0 bases and at J to 4 bases, leaving 7 bases not matched to a gene. The CDR3 region has the DNA TGCGCCAGCAGCTTGGGCGGGTCGACTAGCGGGGGAGAGACCCAGTACTTC. Translation: CASSLGGSTSGGETQYF.

The CDR3 bases are TGTGCCAGCAGTCAACGGACTAGCGGGCGAAGCACAGATACGCAGTATTTT. Translated, it gives CASSQRTSGRSTDTQYF. The chain is built from TRBV2 and TRBJ2-3; TRBD2 aligns across 11 bases. V trimming: 5 bases; J trimming: 0 bases; junction bases outside the gene matches: 7. Germline V lookup: CDR1 SNHLY, CDR2 FYNNEI. This CDR3 has 17 residues.

V and J are TRBV2 and TRBJ2-1; the match to TRBD2 covers 8 bases. CDR1 is SNHLY, CDR2 FYNNEI, per germline. This CDR3 comprises 15 residues. The junction had 8 bases not matched to a gene; V was cut back by 6 bases and J by 4 bases. CDR3 sequence reads: CASRAGLATYNEQFF. CDR3 coding DNA: TGTGCCAGCAGGGCTGGACTAGCAACGTACAATGAGCAGTTCTTC. The whole variable domain, remainder taken from reference TRBV2 and TRBJ2-1, is EPEVTQTPSHQVTQMGQEVILRCVPISNHLYFYWYRQILGQKVEFLVSFYNNEISEKSEIFDDQFSVERPDGSNFTLKIRSTKLEDSAMYFCASRAGLATYNEQFFGPGTRLTVL.

The chain recombines TRBV19 with TRBJ1-5, with a weak D call TRBD1 (5 bases). The CDR3 spans 16 residues. The V gene's germline CDR1 is LNHDA and CDR2 SQIVND (reference sequence). The germline V and J ends were trimmed by 4 bases and 0 bases, with 13 bases remaining between them. The CDR3 nucleotides are TGTGCCAGTAGTAAGAGGGGAGGAGATAGCAATCAGCCCCAGCATTTT. As protein: CASSKRGGDSNQPQHF. Full variable domain (rest looked up from reference TRBV19 and TRBJ1-5): DGGITQSPKYLFRKEGQNVTLSCEQNLNHDAMYWYRQDPGQGLRLIYYSQIVNDFQKGDIAEGYSVSREKKESFPLTVTSAQKNPTAFYLCASSKRGGDSNQPQHFGDGTRLSIL.

As concerns this clone: This same CDR3 is encoded by further DNA sequences in the sample. This chain uses TRBV5-1 with TRBJ2-2; 8 bases are shared with TRBD1. This CDR3 contains 15 residues. The germline V gene has CDR1 SGHRS and CDR2 YFSETQ. Germline trimming cut 4 bases from V and 1 base from J; bases unmatched to any gene: 3. This chain's CDR3 is CASSRDRGNTGELFF. The DNA of the CDR3 is TGCGCCAGCAGCCGAGACAGGGGGAACACCGGGGAGCTGTTTTTT.

The chain joins TRBV24-1 to TRBJ2-1, with 7 positions matching TRBD1. The germline gives CDR1 KGHDR, CDR2 SFDVKD. V shed 3 bases and J 4 bases; nucleotides not matched to a gene: 5. The CDR3 length is 15 residues. DNA of the CDR3: TGTGCCACCAGTGATGACCGGGACAGATACAATGAGCAGTTCTTC. It yields the protein CATSDDRDRYNEQFF.

Only a few counts were recorded for this clone. V gene TRBV5-1 combines with J gene TRBJ2-2; D gene ambiguous. With 0 bases removed from V and 3 bases from J, the gap between germline ends came to 12 bases. The CDR3 contains 16 residues. The germline V gene encodes CDR1 SGHRS and CDR2 YFSETQ. This CDR3 is CASSLGGTTYTGELFF. Written as DNA, the CDR3 is TGCGCCAGCAGCTTGGGAGGCACCACTTACACCGGGGAGCTGTTTTTT.

J is TRBJ2-7 and V is TRBV7-9; weak D call: TRBD2 (6 bases). The germline V gene has CDR1 SEHNR and CDR2 FQNEAQ (reference sequence). The CDR3 runs to 17 residues. Trimming pared 3 bases from V and 3 bases from J, leaving 21 bases between. DNA of the CDR3: TGTGCCAGCAGCTTCTATGGGACCCGGCGGGGTAACTACGAGCAGTACTTC. It translates to CASSFYGTRRGNYEQYF.

The chain has TRBV12-3 or TRBV12-4 and TRBJ2-1; D remains ambiguous. The V and J ends lost 1 base and 8 bases respectively, with 9 bases between them. The CDR3 covers 13 residues. CDR3 residues: CASSLGAKDEQFF. CDR3 nucleotides: TGTGCCAGCAGTTTAGGGGCGAAGGATGAGCAGTTCTTC.

This chain links TRBV29-1 with TRBJ1-2; the match to TRBD1 covers 8 bases. CDR1 and CDR2 (germline): SQVTM, ANQGSEA. The CDR3 is 13 amino acids. Losses at the gene ends were 7 bases for V and 4 bases for J; bases not matched to a gene: 8. CDR3 nucleotide sequence: TGCAGCGCACCTGGACAGGGTAGCTATGGCTACACCTTC. This codes for CSAPGQGSYGYTF.

The genes are TRBV6-6 and TRBJ1-2; D gene unclear. The germline CDR1 and CDR2 sequences are MNHNY and SVGAGI (reference sequence). The CDR3 loop spans 15 amino acids. V dropped 10 bases and J dropped 1 base, with 19 bases sitting between them. The CDR3 here is CATPGRGPGNYGYTF. CDR3 bases: TGTGCCACCCCTGGAAGAGGCCCCGGTAACTATGGCTACACCTTC.

For this clone: At one end, the junction sequence differs from germline, possibly due to a read error. V and J are TRBV12-3 or TRBV12-4 and TRBJ1-2, with 8 bases fitting TRBD1. This CDR3 has 12 residues. CDR3 coding DNA: TGTGCCAGCAGCCGCCCCCGGGACAGGCCTTTTTTC. Protein: CASSRPRDRPFF.

V gene TRBV4-3 combines with J gene TRBJ2-2; D is possibly TRBD1 (5 bases). The CDR3 is 17 amino acids. V was clipped by 0 bases and J by 6 bases, with 17 bases between them. The germline V gene has CDR1 LGHNA and CDR2 YSLEER. The CDR3 is CASSQEVGHEIPGELFF. CDR3 in DNA: TGCGCCAGCAGCCAAGAAGTAGGACATGAGATCCCCGGGGAGCTGTTTTTT.

J is TRBJ2-5 and V is TRBV7-9, with D possibly matching TRBD2 (5 bases). CDR1 and CDR2 (germline): SEHNR, FQNEAQ (reference sequence). The CDR3 sequence is 15 residues long. Trimming took 6 bases from V and 1 from J, leaving 15 bases between them. The CDR3 DNA sequence: TGTGCCAGCAGACATGACTACAGCGGCCAAGAGACCCAGTACTTC. Translation gives CASRHDYSGQETQYF.

This rearrangement joins TRBV4-3 to TRBJ1-2, with 8 positions matching TRBD1. Germline V lookup: CDR1 LGHNA, CDR2 YSLEER. V lost 0 bases to trimming and J lost 6 bases; unmatched junction nucleotides: 9. This CDR3 region has 16 residues. CDR3 loop: CASSQDRTGGWNGYTF. The CDR3 bases are TGCGCCAGCAGCCAAGATCGCACAGGGGGGTGGAATGGCTACACCTTC.

The V and J genes are TRBV7-2 and TRBJ1-1; D is unresolved. V lost 1 base, J lost 0 bases, and 12 bases lay in between. The CDR3 loop spans 16 amino acids. CDR1 is SGHTA, CDR2 FQGNSA, per germline. CDR3 DNA: TGTGCCAGCAGCTTAGACCCAGGTTGGGTGAACACTGAAGCTTTCTTT. Its translation is CASSLDPGWVNTEAFF. Supplemented by reference TRBV7-2 and TRBJ1-1, the full variable domain reads GAGVSQSPSNKVTEKGKDVELRCDPISGHTALYWYRQSLGQGLEFLIYFQGNSAPDKSGLPSDRFSAERTGGSVSTLTIQRTQQEDSAVYLCASSLDPGWVNTEAFFGQGTRLTVV.

This rearrangement joins TRBV7-8 to TRBJ2-1, with 7 bases matching TRBD2. The CDR3 sequence is 19 residues long. V dropped 2 bases and J dropped 2; count of bases not matched to a gene: 15. The germline V gene has CDR1 SGHVS and CDR2 FQNEAQ. The CDR3 protein is CASSLRMGVEGLPYNEQFF. The CDR3 nucleotides read TGTGCCAGCAGCTTAAGGATGGGTGTGGAGGGACTACCCTACAATGAGCAGTTCTTC.

This chain uses TRBV2 with TRBJ2-1, with 11 positions matching TRBD2. V trimming: 7 bases; J trimming: 7 bases; junction bases outside the gene matches: 3. This CDR3 comprises 13 residues. Germline lookup yields CDR1 SNHLY and CDR2 FYNNEI. CDR3 sequence: CASISSGGNEQFF. CDR3 DNA sequence: TGTGCCAGCATCTCTAGCGGGGGGAATGAGCAGTTCTTC.

This chain uses TRBV29-1 with TRBJ1-2; 8 bases agree with TRBD1. CDR1 is SQVTM, CDR2 ANQGSEA, per germline. The ends lost 5 bases at V and 0 bases at J; junction bases unmatched: 5. This CDR3 is 14 amino acids long. The CDR3 reads CSVWTGPSNYGYTF. CDR3 DNA: TGCAGCGTTTGGACAGGGCCCTCTAACTATGGCTACACCTTC. Supplemented by reference TRBV29-1 and TRBJ1-2, the full variable domain reads SAVISQKPSRDICQRGTSLTIQCQVDSQVTMMFWYRQQPGQSLTLIATANQGSEATYESGFVIDKFPISRPNLTFSTLTVSNMSPEDSSIYLCSVWTGPSNYGYTFGSGTRLTVV.

CDR3 sequence (DNA): TGTGCCAGCAGCTTCGGCTCTTTGGGGGCGTTAAATGAGCAGTTCTTC. Translated: CASSFGSLGALNEQFF. J is TRBJ2-1 and V is TRBV7-2, with D possibly matching TRBD1 (6 bases). The CDR3 totals 16 residues. Germline V CDR1 and CDR2: SGHTA, FQGNSA. Trimming cost V 3 bases and J 7 bases, with 19 bases left between them.

This clone appeared a few times. The chain links TRBV2 to TRBJ2-7; 8 bases map to TRBD1. The V and J ends lost 8 bases and 1 base, in that order; junction bases with no gene match: 7. CDR1 is SNHLY and CDR2 is FYNNEI in the germline V gene. The CDR3 consists of 14 residues. CDR3 protein: CASRTTGGSYEQYF. CDR3 bases: TGTGCCAGCCGCACCACAGGGGGGTCCTACGAGCAGTACTTC.